These T cell receptor beta chains were read from a single sample in a study of HIV-infected patients and healthy controls. Each CDR3 protein is one row after TCRdb ran MiXCR on the 5' RACE reads. Of approximately 17,000 distinct CDR3 sequences listed, 9.4% are singletons. The sample comprised blood. Source of these receptors: an adult in good health. Each CDR3 is given with its conserved first and last residue. The D gene is left open where the match is weak. Size tells how often a clone was seen (once, few, many) or the class of an expanded clone, and some rows leave it out.

NA	TRBV6-5	NA	TRBJ2-5	CAVQGLAGETQYF	TGTGCCGTACAGGGGCTAGCGGGAGAGACCCAGTACTTC
TRBD1	TRBV7-9	NA	TRBJ2-7	CASSDRGPYEQYF	TGTGCCAGCAGCGACAGGGGACCCTACGAGCAGTACTTC
TRBD1	TRBV27	many	TRBJ1-1	CASSFLDRRNTEAFF	TGTGCCAGCAGTTTCTTGGACAGGCGTAACACTGAAGCTTTCTTT
NA	TRBV29-1	many	TRBJ1-5	CSAQEMDQPQHF	TGCAGCGCACAGGAAATGGATCAGCCCCAGCATTTT
NA	TRBV19	few	TRBJ2-2	CASSIVTGGELFF	TGTGCCAGTAGCATCGTTACGGGCGGGGAGCTGTTTTTT
NA	TRBV11-2	medium-sized	TRBJ2-5	CASSLMVQYQETQYF	TGTGCCAGCAGCTTAATGGTACAGTACCAAGAGACCCAGTACTTC
TRBD1	TRBV6-2/TRBV6-3	many	TRBJ1-5	CASSWTGMARNQPQHF	TGTGCCAGCAGTTGGACAGGGATGGCGCGGAATCAGCCCCAGCATTTT
NA	TRBV12-3/TRBV12-4	NA	TRBJ1-5	CASSPVIGTQPQHF	TGTGCCAGCAGCCCCGTCATCGGGACTCAGCCCCAGCATTTT
TRBD2	TRBV7-3	few	TRBJ2-1	CASSLLGLESEQFF	TGTGCCAGCAGCTTATTGGGACTAGAGAGTGAGCAGTTCTTC
TRBD1	TRBV7-2	few	TRBJ2-3	CASQTGVGDTQYF	TGTGCCAGCCAGACAGGGGTTGGAGATACGCAGTATTTT
NA	TRBV13	NA	TRBJ1-2	CASSSLQEDYGYTF	TGTGCCAGCAGTTCGTTGCAGGAAGACTATGGCTACACCTTC
TRBD2	TRBV7-2	many	TRBJ2-7	CASSLGSQREGSYEQYF	TGTGCCAGCAGCTTAGGTTCCCAGCGGGAGGGCTCCTACGAGCAGTACTTC
NA	TRBV29-1	medium-sized	TRBJ2-1	CSVERGGKGNEQFF	TGCAGCGTTGAACGGGGCGGGAAAGGGAATGAGCAGTTCTTC